Listed below are T cell receptor beta chains from one sample, sequenced in a study of T cells expressing NK-cell markers. TCRdb re-called the 5' RACE reads, yielding one record per CDR3 amino acid sequence without DNA. The sample is made up of about 260,000 distinct CDR3 sequences, and the top ten hold around 4% of it. Material for sequencing was blood T cells: a sorted CD56 or NKG2C T cell subset, CD4+ or CD8+ T cells, or bulk PBMC T cells (not recorded which). Every receptor here comes from a woman aged 18 to 75 in good health. Both conserved end residues are part of each CDR3.

V	J	CDR3
TRBV19	TRBJ2-1	CASSISGLAAYNEQFF
TRBV25-1	TRBJ2-6	CASSEVKEPNVLTF
TRBV20-1	TRBJ2-3	CSAPLAPTDTQYF
TRBV5-4	TRBJ2-1	CASSWGIEGDEQFF
TRBV28	TRBJ2-3	CASSLHGRTRTDTQYF
TRBV5-1	TRBJ2-3	CASSRLGRDTQYF
TRBV3-1	TRBJ2-2	CASSQLGTGELFF
TRBV4-3	TRBJ1-4	CASSQEFRGRNEKLFF
TRBV11-2	TRBJ1-1	CASSSYPRGVQGAEAFF
TRBV12-3/TRBV12-4	TRBJ2-5	CASSSRTNQETQYF
TRBV12-3/TRBV12-4	TRBJ2-1	CASSYGRSTYNEQFF
TRBV6-6	TRBJ1-1	CASTESLGAFF
TRBV5-1	TRBJ2-1	CASSLGTSGGEQFF
TRBV4-1	TRBJ1-2	CASSQDVGGAGLTGYTF
TRBV11-2	TRBJ2-3	CASSLAPPGLRF
TRBV4-1	TRBJ2-1	CASSQGRVPNEQFF
TRBV7-8	TRBJ1-1	CASSRSSTSNTEAFF
TRBV6-1	TRBJ2-7	CASSTGQVRSYEQYF
TRBV4-3	TRBJ2-5	CASSPSGAPGETQYF
TRBV4-1	TRBJ1-6	CASTTNAGTGVRSPLHF
TRBV6-2/TRBV6-3	TRBJ1-4	CASRTGDLATNEKLFF
TRBV4-2	TRBJ1-2	CASSQASGSYGYTF
TRBV25-1	TRBJ2-7	CASSEYGGWQDYEQYF
TRBV7-9	TRBJ1-1	CASSVGGRVTEAFF
TRBV7-3	TRBJ1-1	CASSSQRDTEAFF
TRBV7-3	TRBJ2-5	CASSRGQLETQYF
TRBV12-3/TRBV12-4	TRBJ2-7	CASNRQGSSYEQYF
TRBV20-1	TRBJ2-3	CRAPDLLGGTDTQYF
TRBV20-1	TRBJ1-5	CSARDPTGRQPQHF
TRBV20-1	TRBJ2-5	CSASRQEETQYF
TRBV7-2	TRBJ1-6	CASSLSAGNSPLHF